This T cell receptor beta chain was captured in a study of blood T cell repertoires in COVID-19. Across the whole study: Nucleic acid was either cDNA or gDNA, and it came from T cells, B-cell-depleted T cells, or PBMCs.

Profiled with immunoSEQ multiplex PCR; TCRdb holds only in-frame clones, not every one. Of around 170,000 clones listed, around 67% are singletons. Germline-derived CDR1 and CDR2 are SNHLY and FYNNEI. The CDR3 is 14 amino acids. V lost 7 bases and J lost 8; bases outside the gene matches: 9. In this sample, this clone turned up a few times. The rearrangement uses TRBV2 and TRBJ2-1; 9 nucleotides line up with TRBD2. The sequence was collected from a woman over 75 with acute or convalescent COVID-19. Material for sequencing was peripheral blood. The CDR3 sequence is CASISASGNDEQFF. In DNA, the CDR3 is TGTGCCAGCATAAGTGCTAGCGGGAACGATGAGCAGTTCTTC.